This T cell receptor (beta chain) is drawn from a study of untreated major depressive disorder. Using immunoSEQ multiplex PCR, the repertoire was profiled, and TCRdb retains in-frame clones only, with some absent. The sample yields about 20,000 clones, around 87% seen once. The germline gives CDR1 GTSNPN, CDR2 SVGIG (reference sequence). The junction had 5 bases not matched to a gene; V was cut back by 5 bases and J by 6 bases. The CDR3 consists of 12 residues. Sample: CD4+ T cells from PBMCs. The chain links TRBV30 to TRBJ2-3; 7 bases agree with TRBD1. This sequence originates from a woman in her twenties or thirties in good health. CDR3 in DNA: TGTGCCTGGTCGACAGGGTCCGATACGCAGTATTTT. This encodes CAWSTGSDTQYF.